This T cell receptor beta chain emerged from a study of cytomegalovirus exposure and HLA in healthy donors. CDR1 is SEHNR, CDR2 FQNEAQ, per germline (reference sequence). V lost 5 bases and J lost 2, with 9 bases in between. The CDR3 is 13 residues long. As concerns this clone: The target antigen is unknown.

Findings of the study overall: Data from an earlier analysis indicated that most TCR beta V segments were productive either about 87% or about 30% of the time.

The PCR was carried out with 60 Vbeta primers and 13 Jbeta primers. Data came from immunoSEQ multiplex PCR; TCRdb stores just in-frame clones and leaves some out. The profile shows 100,000 to 150,000 clones, roughly 86% of them singletons. Material: PBMCs. The source of this sequence is a man aged 18 to 30 in good health and CMV-seronegative. The chain is built from TRBV7-9 and TRBJ1-2; D is unclear. For the CDR3, the DNA is TGTGCCAGCAGCCTTTTTATGAACTATGGCTACACCTTC. Its translation: CASSLFMNYGYTF.